The rows below give T cell receptor beta chains drawn from one sample of a study of response to subunit inactivated influenza vaccine. TCRdb itself ran the RT-PCR reads through MiXCR, one entry per CDR3 protein. The repertoire holds hundreds of thousands of distinct CDR3 sequences, with around 14% as singletons. The sequencing used PBMCs from blood, collected less than 15 days before vaccination. The receptor set was obtained from a man aged 50 or older who received an inactivated influenza vaccine. Both conserved end residues are part of each CDR3. The D gene is left open where the match is weak. Part of the rows lack a size; the others show once, few, many or a class for expanded clones.

TRBV4-2	many	16	NA	TRBJ2-4	TGTGCCAGCAGCCAAGATCTAGCAGCTACCAAAAACATTCAGTACTTC	CASSQDLAATKNIQYF
TRBV5-1	few	15	NA	TRBJ2-2	TGCGCCAGCAGCTCGCCGGGACCTGACACCGGGGAGCTGTTTTTT	CASSSPGPDTGELFF
TRBV6-5	NA	15	TRBD2	TRBJ2-1	TGTGCCAGCAGTTACTCCGGACTAGGGTCCTATGAGCAGTTCTTC	CASSYSGLGSYEQFF
TRBV24-1	NA	15	TRBD2	TRBJ2-5	TGTGCCACCAGTGATCAGGGCGGGAGCGGAGAGACCCAGTACTTC	CATSDQGGSGETQYF
TRBV7-9	NA	16	TRBD1	TRBJ2-5	TGTGCCAGCAGCTCCACCGGGACAGGGGGCAAAGAGACCCAGTACTTC	CASSSTGTGGKETQYF
TRBV15	few	14	NA	TRBJ2-7	TGTGCCACGTCTCAGGGGACTCAAACCTACGAGCAGTACTTC	CATSQGTQTYEQYF
TRBV4-3	NA	18	TRBD2	TRBJ2-3	TGCGCCAGCAGCCAAGAGCTAGCGGGAGGGGGATACACAGATACGCAGTATTTT	CASSQELAGGGYTDTQYF
TRBV12-3/TRBV12-4	many	13	NA	TRBJ2-7	TGTGCCAGCAGTTTAGGTCCTAGCAGCCAGCAGTACTTC	CASSLGPSSQQYF
TRBV3-1	few	16	TRBD2	TRBJ2-7	TGTGCCAGCAGCCAAGGGGTGCCTAGCGGTGCCTACGAGCAGTACTTC	CASSQGVPSGAYEQYF
TRBV7-2	few	15	NA	TRBJ1-2	TGTGCCAGCAGCTTAGCGGCATCCGCTAACTATGGCTACACCTTC	CASSLAASANYGYTF
TRBV25-1	NA	13	NA	TRBJ2-1	TGTGCCAGCACGGCAGGGCACTACAATGAGCAGTTCTTC	CASTAGHYNEQFF
TRBV20-1	many	14	TRBD2	TRBJ2-7	TGCAGTGCTACAAGCGGGAGGGCCCTCTACGAGCAGTACTTC	CSATSGRALYEQYF
TRBV2	NA	18	TRBD1	TRBJ2-5	TGTGCCAGCGGAGCTGTGGACAGGAACGATTGGTACCAAGAGACCCAGTACTTC	CASGAVDRNDWYQETQYF
TRBV28	NA	16	NA	TRBJ2-2	TGTGCCAGCAGCCCCGTCGGCAGGGGCCGATCCGGGGAGCTGTTTTTT	CASSPVGRGRSGELFF
TRBV5-1	many	13	TRBD1	TRBJ2-7	TGCGCCAGCAGCTTAGGGGGACAGTACGAGCAGTACTTC	CASSLGGQYEQYF
TRBV24-1	NA	13	NA	TRBJ2-7	TGTGCCACCAGTGAGGGGGTTACTTACGAGCAGTACTTC	CATSEGVTYEQYF
TRBV7-3	NA	16	NA	TRBJ2-3	TGTGCCAGCAGCCCGGGACCCTCGGCGCGCACAGATACGCAGTATTTT	CASSPGPSARTDTQYF
TRBV20-1	NA	14	TRBD1	TRBJ2-7	TGCAGTGCCACACGGACAGGGATCTCCTACGAGCAGTACTTC	CSATRTGISYEQYF
TRBV28	NA	16	TRBD2	TRBJ2-3	TGTGCCAGCAGTTTGAGCGGGAGGGCCGGGGCAGATACGCAGTATTTT	CASSLSGRAGADTQYF
TRBV6-1	few	14	NA	TRBJ2-2	TGTGCCAGCAGTGAGAGGGGGGATGGCGGGGAGCTGTTTTTT	CASSERGDGGELFF
TRBV9	NA	14	NA	TRBJ2-3	TGTGCCAGCAGTAAGACTGGGAGCACAGATACGCAGTATTTT	CASSKTGSTDTQYF
TRBV5-6	NA	13	NA	TRBJ2-7	TGTGCCAGCAGCTTGGGGTGGGGCGTCGAGCAGTACTTC	CASSLGWGVEQYF
TRBV9	few	17	TRBD2	TRBJ2-1	TGTGCCAGCAGCGTAGGGGGACTAGCGGCTGCCTACAATGAGCAGTTCTTC	CASSVGGLAAAYNEQFF
TRBV2	few	12	NA	TRBJ1-2	TGTGCCAGCCAGGGTGGGATCGGGGGCTACACCTTC	CASQGGIGGYTF
TRBV7-2	few	15	TRBD1	TRBJ1-2	TGTGCCAGCAGCTTAGTCACAGGGGGCGACTATGGCTACACCTTC	CASSLVTGGDYGYTF
TRBV30	NA	13	NA	TRBJ2-5	TGTGCCTGGAGCCGGACATACCAAGAGACCCAGTACTTC	CAWSRTYQETQYF